A single T cell receptor (beta chain) is shown here with its context. Its matching antigen is unknown. Germline DNA was also extracted, and blood RNA derived from unsorted whole blood. The CDR3 extends over 13 amino acids. V lost 3 bases, J lost 3 bases, and 8 bases lay in between. CDR1 SGHAT and CDR2 FQDESV come from the germline V gene (reference sequence). The template, roughly 550 ng total RNA, yielded TCR beta cDNA made with a constant-region primer. Libraries covering TCR beta were generated through three nested multiplex PCR rounds (using a slightly modified ARM-PCR). TRBV1-TRBV30 forward primers and a C-beta reverse primer were used in the first two PCR rounds, which each ran for approximately 11 cycles. From the multiplex PCR reads, TCRdb called clonotypes with MiXCR, one entry per CDR3 protein. The sample gives around 330,000 distinct CDR3 sequences, about 62% of which show up once; approximately 9% is in the top ten.

The data stem from a study of tumor-infiltrating lymphocytes in primary liver carcinoma. Study-wide results and limits: The 250 largest clones made up significantly more of tumor than blood repertoires (p = 0.039).

This TCR was recovered from a man in his forties with primary liver carcinoma and hepatitis B virus infection. Material: peripheral blood. The V and J genes are TRBV11-1 and TRBJ1-1, with D unclear. CDR3 region: CASSFEHDTEAFF. CDR3 sequence (DNA): TGTGCCAGCAGCTTTGAACATGACACTGAAGCTTTCTTT.